Included here is one T cell receptor beta chain sequence, with context. This sample is part of a study of control samples from healthy donors and cancer patients. Repertoires were generated with immunoSEQ multiplex PCR, while TCRdb's copy carries only in-frame clones and drops some. In the table there are about 120,000 clones, about 87% of which are singletons. This CDR3 contains 14 residues. The germline CDR1 and CDR2 sequences are ENHRY and SYGVKD. V lost 3 bases and J 0 bases, leaving 6 bases between the germline ends. The V call is TRBV10-3, the J call TRBJ1-3; D remains unclear. The sequencing sample was made of blood. This clonotype originated in a man between 60 and 75 years old in good health. The chain's CDR3 is CAISDSTSGNTIYF. The CDR3 nucleotides read TGTGCCATCAGTGACAGTACCTCTGGAAACACCATATATTTT.